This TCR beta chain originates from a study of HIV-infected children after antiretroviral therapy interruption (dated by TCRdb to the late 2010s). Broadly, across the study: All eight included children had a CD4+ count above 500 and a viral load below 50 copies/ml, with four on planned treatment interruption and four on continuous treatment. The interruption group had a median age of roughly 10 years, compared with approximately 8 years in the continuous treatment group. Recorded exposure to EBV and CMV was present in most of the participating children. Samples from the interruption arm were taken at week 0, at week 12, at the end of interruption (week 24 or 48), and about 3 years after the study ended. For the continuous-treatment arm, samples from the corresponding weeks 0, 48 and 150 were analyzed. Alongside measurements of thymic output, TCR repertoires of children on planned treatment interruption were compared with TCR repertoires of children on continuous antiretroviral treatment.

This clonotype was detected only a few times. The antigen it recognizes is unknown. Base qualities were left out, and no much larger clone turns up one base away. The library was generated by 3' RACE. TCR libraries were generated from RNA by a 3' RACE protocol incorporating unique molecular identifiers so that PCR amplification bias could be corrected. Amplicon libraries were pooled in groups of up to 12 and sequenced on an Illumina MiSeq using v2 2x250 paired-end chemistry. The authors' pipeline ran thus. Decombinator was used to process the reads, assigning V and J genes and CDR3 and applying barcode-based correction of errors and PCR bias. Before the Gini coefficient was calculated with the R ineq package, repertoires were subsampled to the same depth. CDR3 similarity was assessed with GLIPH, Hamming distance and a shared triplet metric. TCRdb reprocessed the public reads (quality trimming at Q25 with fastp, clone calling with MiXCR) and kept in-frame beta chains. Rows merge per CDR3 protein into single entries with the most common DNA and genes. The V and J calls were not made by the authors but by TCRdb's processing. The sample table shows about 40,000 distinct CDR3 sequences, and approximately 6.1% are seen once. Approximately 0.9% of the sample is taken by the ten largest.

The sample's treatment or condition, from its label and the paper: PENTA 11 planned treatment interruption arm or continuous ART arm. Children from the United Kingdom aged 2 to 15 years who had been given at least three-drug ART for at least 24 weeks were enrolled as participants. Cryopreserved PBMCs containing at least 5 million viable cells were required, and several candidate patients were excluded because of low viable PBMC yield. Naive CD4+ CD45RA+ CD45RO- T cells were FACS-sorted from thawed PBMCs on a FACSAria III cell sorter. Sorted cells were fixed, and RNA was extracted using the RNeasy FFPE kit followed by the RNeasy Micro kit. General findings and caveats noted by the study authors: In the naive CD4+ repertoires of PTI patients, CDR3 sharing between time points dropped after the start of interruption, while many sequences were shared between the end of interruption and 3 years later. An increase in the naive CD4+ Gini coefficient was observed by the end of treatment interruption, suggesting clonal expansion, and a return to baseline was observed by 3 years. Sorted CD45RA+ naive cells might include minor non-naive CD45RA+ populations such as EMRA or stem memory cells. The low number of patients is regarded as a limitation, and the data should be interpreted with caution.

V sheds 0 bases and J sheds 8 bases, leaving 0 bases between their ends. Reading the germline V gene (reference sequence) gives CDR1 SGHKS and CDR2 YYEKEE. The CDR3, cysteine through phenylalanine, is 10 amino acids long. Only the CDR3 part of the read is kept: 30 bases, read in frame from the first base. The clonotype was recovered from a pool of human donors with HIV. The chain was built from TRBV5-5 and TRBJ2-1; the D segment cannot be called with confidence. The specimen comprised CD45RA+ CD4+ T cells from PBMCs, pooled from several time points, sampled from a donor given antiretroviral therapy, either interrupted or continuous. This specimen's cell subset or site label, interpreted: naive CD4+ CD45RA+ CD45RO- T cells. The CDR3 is CASSLDEQFF. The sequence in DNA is TGTGCCAGCAGCTTGGATGAGCAGTTCTTC.